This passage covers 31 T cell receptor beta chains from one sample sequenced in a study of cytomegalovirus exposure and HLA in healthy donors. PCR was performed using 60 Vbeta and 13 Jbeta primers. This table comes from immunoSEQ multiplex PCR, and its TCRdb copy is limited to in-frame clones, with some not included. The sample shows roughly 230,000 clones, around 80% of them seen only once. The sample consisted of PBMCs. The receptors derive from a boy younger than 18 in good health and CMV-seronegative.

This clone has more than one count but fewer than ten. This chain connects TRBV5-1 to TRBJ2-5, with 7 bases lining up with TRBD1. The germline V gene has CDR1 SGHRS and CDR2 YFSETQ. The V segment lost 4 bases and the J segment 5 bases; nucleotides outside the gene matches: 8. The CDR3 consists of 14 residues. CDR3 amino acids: CASSIRQGVETQYF. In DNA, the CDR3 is TGCGCCAGCAGCATCCGACAGGGAGTGGAGACCCAGTACTTC.

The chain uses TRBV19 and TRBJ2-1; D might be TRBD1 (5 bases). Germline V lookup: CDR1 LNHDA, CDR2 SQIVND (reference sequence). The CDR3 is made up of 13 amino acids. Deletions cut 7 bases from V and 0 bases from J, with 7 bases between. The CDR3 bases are TGTGCCAGTACAGGGTACTCCTACAATGAGCAGTTCTTC. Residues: CASTGYSYNEQFF. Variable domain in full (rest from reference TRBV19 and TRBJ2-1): DGGITQSPKYLFRKEGQNVTLSCEQNLNHDAMYWYRQDPGQGLRLIYYSQIVNDFQKGDIAEGYSVSREKKESFPLTVTSAQKNPTAFYLCASTGYSYNEQFFGPGTRLTVL.

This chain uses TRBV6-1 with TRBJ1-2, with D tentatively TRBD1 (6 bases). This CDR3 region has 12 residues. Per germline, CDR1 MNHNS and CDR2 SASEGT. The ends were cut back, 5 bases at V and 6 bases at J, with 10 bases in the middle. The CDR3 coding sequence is TGTGCCAGCAGTCCAGGGGCTCATGGCTACACCTTC. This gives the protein CASSPGAHGYTF.

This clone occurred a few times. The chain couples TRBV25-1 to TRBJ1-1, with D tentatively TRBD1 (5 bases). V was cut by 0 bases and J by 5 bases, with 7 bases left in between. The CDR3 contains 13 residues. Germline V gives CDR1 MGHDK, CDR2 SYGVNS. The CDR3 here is CASSEYGGTEAFF. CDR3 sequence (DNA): TGTGCCAGCAGTGAATACGGGGGAACTGAAGCTTTCTTT.

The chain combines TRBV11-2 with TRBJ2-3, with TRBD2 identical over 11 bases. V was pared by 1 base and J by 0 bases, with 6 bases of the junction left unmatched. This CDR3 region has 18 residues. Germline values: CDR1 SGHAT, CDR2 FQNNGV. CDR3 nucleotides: TGTGCCAGCAGCTTAGGACTAGCGGGGACGTCTAGCACAGATACGCAGTATTTT. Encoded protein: CASSLGLAGTSSTDTQYF.

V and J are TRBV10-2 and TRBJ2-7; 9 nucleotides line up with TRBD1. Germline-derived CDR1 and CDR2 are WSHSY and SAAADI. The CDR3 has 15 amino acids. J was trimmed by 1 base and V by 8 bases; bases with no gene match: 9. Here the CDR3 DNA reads TGCGCCAGCTCATTCTTCGGACAGGGGTCCTACGAGCAGTACTTC. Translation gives CASSFFGQGSYEQYF.

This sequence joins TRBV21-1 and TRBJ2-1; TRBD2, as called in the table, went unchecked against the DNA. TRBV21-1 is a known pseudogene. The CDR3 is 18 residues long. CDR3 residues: CASSKCHIKRNLDNEQFF. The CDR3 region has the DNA TGTGCCAGTAGCAAATGTCATATTAAGAGGAATTTAGACAATGAGCAGTTCTTC.

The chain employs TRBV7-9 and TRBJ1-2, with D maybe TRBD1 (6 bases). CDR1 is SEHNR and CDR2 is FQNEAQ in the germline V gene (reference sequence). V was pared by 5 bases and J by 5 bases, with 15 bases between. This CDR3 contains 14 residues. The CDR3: CASSPSAGEYGYTF. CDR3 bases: TGTGCCAGCAGCCCGAGTGCAGGGGAGTATGGCTACACCTTC.

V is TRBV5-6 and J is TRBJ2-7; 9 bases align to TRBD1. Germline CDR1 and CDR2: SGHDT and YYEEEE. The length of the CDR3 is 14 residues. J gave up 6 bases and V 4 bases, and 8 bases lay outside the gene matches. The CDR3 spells CASSPTGGGREQYF. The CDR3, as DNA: TGTGCCAGCAGCCCGACAGGGGGAGGACGCGAGCAGTACTTC.

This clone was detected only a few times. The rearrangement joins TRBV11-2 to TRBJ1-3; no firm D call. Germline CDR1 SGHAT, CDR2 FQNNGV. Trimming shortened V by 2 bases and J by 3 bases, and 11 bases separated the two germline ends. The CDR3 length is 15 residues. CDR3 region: CASSLLMSGGNTIYF. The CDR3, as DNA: TGTGCCAGCAGCTTACTTATGAGCGGTGGAAACACCATATATTTT.

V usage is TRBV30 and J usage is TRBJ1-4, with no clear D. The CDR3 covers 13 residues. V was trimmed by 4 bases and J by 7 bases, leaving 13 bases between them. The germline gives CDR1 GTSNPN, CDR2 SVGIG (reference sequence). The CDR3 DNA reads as TGTGCCTGGAACGCCGGTGGCGGTGAAAAACTGTTTTTT. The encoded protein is CAWNAGGGEKLFF.

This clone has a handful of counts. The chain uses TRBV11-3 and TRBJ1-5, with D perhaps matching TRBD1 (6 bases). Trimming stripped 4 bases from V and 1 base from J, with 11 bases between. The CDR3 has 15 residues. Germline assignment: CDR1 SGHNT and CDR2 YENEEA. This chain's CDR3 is CASSSTGTSNQPQHF. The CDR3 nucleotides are TGTGCCAGCAGCTCTACCGGGACAAGCAATCAGCCCCAGCATTTT.

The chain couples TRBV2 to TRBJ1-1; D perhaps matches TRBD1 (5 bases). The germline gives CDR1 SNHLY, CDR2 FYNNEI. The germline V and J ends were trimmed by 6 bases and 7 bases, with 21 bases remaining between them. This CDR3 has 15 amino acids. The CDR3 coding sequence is TGTGCCAGCAGCCGGGGACGCCGGGGGTCCCTTGAAGCTTTCTTT. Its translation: CASSRGRRGSLEAFF.

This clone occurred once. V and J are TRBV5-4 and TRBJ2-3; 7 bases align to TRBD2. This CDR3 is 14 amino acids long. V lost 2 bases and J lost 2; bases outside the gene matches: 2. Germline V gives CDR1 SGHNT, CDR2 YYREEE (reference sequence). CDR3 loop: CASSFLAVTDTQYF. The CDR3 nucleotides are TGTGCCAGCAGCTTCCTAGCGGTCACAGATACGCAGTATTTT.

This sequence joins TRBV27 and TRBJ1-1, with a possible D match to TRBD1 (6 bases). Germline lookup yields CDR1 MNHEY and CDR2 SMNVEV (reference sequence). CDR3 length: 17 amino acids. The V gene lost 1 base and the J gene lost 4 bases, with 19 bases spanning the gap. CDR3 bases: TGTGCCAGCAGTTTATTACGCAGGGGCCCATTGGGCACTGAAGCTTTCTTT. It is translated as CASSLLRRGPLGTEAFF.

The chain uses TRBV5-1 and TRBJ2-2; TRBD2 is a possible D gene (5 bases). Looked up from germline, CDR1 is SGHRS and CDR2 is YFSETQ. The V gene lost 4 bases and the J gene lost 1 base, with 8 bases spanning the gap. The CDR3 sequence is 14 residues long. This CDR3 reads CASSVRENTGELFF. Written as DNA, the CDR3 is TGCGCCAGCAGCGTCCGGGAGAACACCGGGGAGCTGTTTTTT.

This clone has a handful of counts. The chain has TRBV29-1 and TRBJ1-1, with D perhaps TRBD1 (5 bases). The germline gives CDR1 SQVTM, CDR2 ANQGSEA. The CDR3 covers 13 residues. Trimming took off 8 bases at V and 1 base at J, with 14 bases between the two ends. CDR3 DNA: TGCAGCCTGCGAGACAGCTGGAACACTGAAGCTTTCTTT. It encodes CSLRDSWNTEAFF.

Here the CDR3 DNA reads TGTGCCAGCAGCTTGGACGGAGGCTACGAGCAGTACTTC. Protein: CASSLDGGYEQYF. V and J are TRBV7-8 and TRBJ2-7, with D tentatively TRBD2 (5 bases). CDR1 and CDR2 (germline): SGHVS, FQNEAQ. This CDR3 region has 13 residues. Trimming cost V 3 bases and J 3 bases, with 9 bases left between them.

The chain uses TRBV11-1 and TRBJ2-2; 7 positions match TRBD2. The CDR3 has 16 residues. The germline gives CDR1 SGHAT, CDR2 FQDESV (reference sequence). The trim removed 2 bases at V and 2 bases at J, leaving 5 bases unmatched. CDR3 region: CASSLNSGLNTGELFF. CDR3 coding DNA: TGTGCCAGCAGCTTAAACTCGGGACTAAACACCGGGGAGCTGTTTTTT.

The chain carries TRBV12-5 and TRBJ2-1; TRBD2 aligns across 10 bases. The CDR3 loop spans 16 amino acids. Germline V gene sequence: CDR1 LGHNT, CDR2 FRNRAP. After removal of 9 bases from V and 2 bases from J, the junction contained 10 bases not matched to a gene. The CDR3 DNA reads TGTGCTAGCTCCCGCCCAGCGGGGGGGCCCTACAATGAGCAGTTCTTC. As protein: CASSRPAGGPYNEQFF.

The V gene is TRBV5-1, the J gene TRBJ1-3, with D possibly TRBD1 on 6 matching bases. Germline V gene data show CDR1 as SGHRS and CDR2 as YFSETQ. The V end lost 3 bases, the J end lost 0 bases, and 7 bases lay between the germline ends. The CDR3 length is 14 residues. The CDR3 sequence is CASSSGHSGNTIYF. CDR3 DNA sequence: TGCGCCAGCAGCTCGGGACACTCTGGAAACACCATATATTTT. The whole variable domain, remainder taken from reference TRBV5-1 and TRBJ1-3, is KAGVTQTPRYLIKTRGQQVTLSCSPISGHRSVSWYQQTPGQGLQFLFEYFSETQRNKGNFPGRFSGRQFSNSRSEMNVSTLELGDSALYLCASSSGHSGNTIYFGEGSWLTVV.

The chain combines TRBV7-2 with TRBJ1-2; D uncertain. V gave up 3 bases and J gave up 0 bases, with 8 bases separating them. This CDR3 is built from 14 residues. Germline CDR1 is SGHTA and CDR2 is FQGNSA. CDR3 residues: CASSFDFSNYGYTF. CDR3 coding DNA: TGTGCCAGCAGCTTCGACTTCTCTAACTATGGCTACACCTTC.

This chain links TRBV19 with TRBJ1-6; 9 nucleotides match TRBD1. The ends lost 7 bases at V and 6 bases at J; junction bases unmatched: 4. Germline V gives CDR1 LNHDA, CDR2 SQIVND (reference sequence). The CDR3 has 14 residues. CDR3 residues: CASKRDRANSPLHF. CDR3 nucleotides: TGTGCCAGTAAGCGGGACAGGGCTAATTCACCCCTCCACTTT.

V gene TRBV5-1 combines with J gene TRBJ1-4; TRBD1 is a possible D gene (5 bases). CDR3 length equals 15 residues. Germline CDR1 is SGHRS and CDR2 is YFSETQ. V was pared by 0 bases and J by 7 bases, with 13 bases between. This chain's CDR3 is CASSLVKGQGEKLFF. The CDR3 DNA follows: TGCGCCAGCAGCTTGGTAAAGGGGCAGGGTGAAAAACTGTTTTTT.

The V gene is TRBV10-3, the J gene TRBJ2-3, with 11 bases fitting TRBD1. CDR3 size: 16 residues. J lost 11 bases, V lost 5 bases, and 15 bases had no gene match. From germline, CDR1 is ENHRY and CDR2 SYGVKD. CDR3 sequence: CAISHTPDRGQEGQYF. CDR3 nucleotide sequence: TGTGCCATCAGTCACACCCCGGACAGGGGGCAGGAGGGGCAGTATTTT.

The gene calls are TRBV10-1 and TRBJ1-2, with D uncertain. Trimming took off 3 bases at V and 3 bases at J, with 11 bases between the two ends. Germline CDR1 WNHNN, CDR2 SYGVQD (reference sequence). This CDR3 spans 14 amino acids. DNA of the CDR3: TGCGCCAGCAGTGACGCCAGGTCGTACTATGGCTACACCTTC. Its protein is CASSDARSYYGYTF.

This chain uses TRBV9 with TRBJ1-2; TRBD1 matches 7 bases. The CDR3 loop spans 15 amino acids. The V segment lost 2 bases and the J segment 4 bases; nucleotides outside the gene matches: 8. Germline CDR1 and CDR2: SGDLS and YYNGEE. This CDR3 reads CASSVVTGAGYGYTF. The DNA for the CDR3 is TGTGCCAGCAGCGTTGTAACAGGGGCTGGCTATGGCTACACCTTC.

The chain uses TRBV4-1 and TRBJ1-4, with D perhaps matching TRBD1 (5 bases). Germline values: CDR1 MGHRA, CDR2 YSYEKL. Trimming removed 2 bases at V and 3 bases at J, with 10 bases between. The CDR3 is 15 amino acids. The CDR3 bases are TGCGCCAGCAGCCAACTACGGGGGGCTAATGAAAAACTGTTTTTT. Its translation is CASSQLRGANEKLFF.

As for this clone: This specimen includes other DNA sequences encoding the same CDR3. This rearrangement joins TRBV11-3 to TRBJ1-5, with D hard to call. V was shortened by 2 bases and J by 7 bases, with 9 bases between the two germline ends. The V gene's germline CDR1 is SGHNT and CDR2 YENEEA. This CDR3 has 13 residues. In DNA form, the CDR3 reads TGTGCCAGCAGCTTATCGGGAAGGCAGCCCCAGCATTTT. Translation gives CASSLSGRQPQHF.

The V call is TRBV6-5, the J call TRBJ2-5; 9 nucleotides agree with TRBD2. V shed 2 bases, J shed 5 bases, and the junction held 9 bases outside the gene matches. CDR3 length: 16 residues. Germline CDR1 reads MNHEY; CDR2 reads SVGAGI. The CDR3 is CASSYGREGRGETQYF. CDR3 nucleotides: TGTGCCAGCAGTTACGGGCGGGAGGGACGGGGGGAGACCCAGTACTTC.

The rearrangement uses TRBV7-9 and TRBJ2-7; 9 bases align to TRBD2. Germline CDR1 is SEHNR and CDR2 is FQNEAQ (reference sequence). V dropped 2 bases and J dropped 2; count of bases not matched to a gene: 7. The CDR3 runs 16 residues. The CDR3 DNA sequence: TGTGCCAGCAGCTTAACCACTAGCGGGCCCCCCTACGAGCAGTACTTC. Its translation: CASSLTTSGPPYEQYF.